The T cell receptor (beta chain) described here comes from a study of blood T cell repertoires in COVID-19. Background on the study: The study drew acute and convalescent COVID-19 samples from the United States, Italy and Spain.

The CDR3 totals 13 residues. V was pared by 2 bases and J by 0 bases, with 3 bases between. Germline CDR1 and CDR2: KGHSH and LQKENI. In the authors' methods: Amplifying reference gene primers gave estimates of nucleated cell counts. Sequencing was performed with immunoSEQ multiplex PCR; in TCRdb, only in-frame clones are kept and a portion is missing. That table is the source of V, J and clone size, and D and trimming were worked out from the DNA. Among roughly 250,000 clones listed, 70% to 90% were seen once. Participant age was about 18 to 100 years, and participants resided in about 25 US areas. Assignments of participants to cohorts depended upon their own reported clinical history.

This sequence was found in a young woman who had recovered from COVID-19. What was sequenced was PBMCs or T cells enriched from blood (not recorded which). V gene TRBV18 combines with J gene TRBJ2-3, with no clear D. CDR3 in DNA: TGTGCCAGCTCACCAGGCAGCACAGATACGCAGTATTTT. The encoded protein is CASSPGSTDTQYF.